This TCR beta chain was sequenced for a study of cytomegalovirus exposure and HLA in healthy donors. Findings of the study overall: Further analysis was carried out later, and it showed several of the most significant clusters appearing linked to common viral pathogens. Sequencing probably produced one cluster of sequence variants that were highly shared. Excluded: some indistinguishable V segments such as TRBV6-2 and TRBV6-3.

This CDR3 is 17 amino acids long. Looked up from germline, CDR1 is LGHNA and CDR2 is YNFKEQ. V dropped 0 bases and J dropped 0 bases, with 15 bases sitting between them. Primers included in the PCR were 60 Vbeta and 13 Jbeta primers. Using immunoSEQ multiplex PCR, the repertoire was profiled, and TCRdb retains in-frame clones only, with some absent. The table shows about 120,000 clones, with 63% occurring only once. As for this clone: Its antigen is not known.

In nominal health when sampled, donors likely had unrecorded immune exposures nonetheless. The sequenced sample was PBMCs. This TCR derives from a man in his forties in good health and CMV-seropositive. The chain couples TRBV4-2 to TRBJ2-7, with D perhaps matching TRBD2 (6 bases). For the CDR3, the DNA is TGTGCCAGCAGCCAAGATCTCTTTGGGGGGTACTCCTACGAGCAGTACTTC. Its translation is CASSQDLFGGYSYEQYF.